This T cell receptor beta chain was identified in a study of T cells in Graves' hyperthyroidism and ophthalmopathy. The investigators amplified TCR beta CDR3 regions from RNA transcripts. An initial round of RT-PCR targeting the TCR CDR3 relied on the HTBI primer set. From the multiplex PCR reads, TCRdb called clonotypes with MiXCR, one entry per CDR3 protein. Of fewer than 450,000 distinct CDR3 sequences in the sample, roughly 17% were seen once. There are many counts of this clonotype. Germline CDR1 KGHSH, CDR2 LQKENI. Trimming cost V 0 bases and J 4 bases, with 18 bases left between them. CDR3 length equals 17 residues.

The sample taken for sequencing was blood. The TCR was taken from a woman in her twenties or thirties with Graves' hyperthyroidism that later progressed to Graves' ophthalmopathy. V and J are TRBV18 and TRBJ2-5, with D tentatively TRBD1 or TRBD2 (6 bases each). The CDR3 DNA reads as TGTGCCAGCTCACCACCGAAGCTTGGCAGGGGAGGAGAGACCCAGTACTTC. It specifies CASSPPKLGRGGETQYF.